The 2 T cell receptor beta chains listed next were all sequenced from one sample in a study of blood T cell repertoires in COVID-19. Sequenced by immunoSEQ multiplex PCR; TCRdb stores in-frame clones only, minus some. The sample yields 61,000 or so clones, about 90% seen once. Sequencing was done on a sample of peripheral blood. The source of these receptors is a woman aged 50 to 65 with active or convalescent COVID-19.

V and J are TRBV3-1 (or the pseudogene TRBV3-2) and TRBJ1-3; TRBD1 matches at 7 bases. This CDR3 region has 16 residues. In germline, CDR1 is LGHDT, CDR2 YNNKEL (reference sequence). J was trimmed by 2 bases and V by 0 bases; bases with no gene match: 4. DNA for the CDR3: TGTGCCAGCAGCCAAGACGGACAGGCTACTGGAAACACCATATATTTT. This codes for CASSQDGQATGNTIYF.

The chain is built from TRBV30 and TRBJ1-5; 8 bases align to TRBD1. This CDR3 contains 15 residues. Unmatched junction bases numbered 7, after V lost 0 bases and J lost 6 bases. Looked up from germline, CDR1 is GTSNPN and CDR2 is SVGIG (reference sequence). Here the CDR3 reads CAWSVDRGWIQPQHF. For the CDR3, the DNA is TGTGCCTGGAGTGTAGACAGGGGATGGATTCAGCCCCAGCATTTT. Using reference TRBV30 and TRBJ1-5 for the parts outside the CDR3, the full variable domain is SQTIHQWPATLVQPVGSPLSLECTVEGTSNPNLYWYRQAAGRGLQLLFYSVGIGQISSEVPQNLSASRPQDRQFILSSKKLLLSDSGFYLCAWSVDRGWIQPQHFGDGTRLSIL.